This TCR beta chain was captured by sequencing in a study of T-cell reconstitution after alpha-beta-depleted transplantation in children. Study findings and constraints: For some patients, TCRbeta diversity was high at day 60 because of recipient T cells and thymic progenitors that survived. Among T cells one year after transplant, newly produced cells accounted for most counts and diversity. Reports say that about two months after transplant, the alpha-beta T cells came out of several hundred graft clones that had expanded.

For TCRbeta, the library was prepared with unique molecular identifiers. TCRdb used MiXCR to reprocess the PCR reads, holding one entry per CDR3 protein. Among about 200,000 distinct CDR3 sequences listed, around 5.9% were seen once. The germline V gene has CDR1 MGHDK and CDR2 SYGVNS. This CDR3 is 15 amino acids long. V was cut by 2 bases and J by 5 bases, with 15 bases left in between. This clonotype has ten or more counts. Its antigen is still unknown. The chain employs TRBV25-1 and TRBJ2-5; D is unclear. The starting material was PBMCs, obtained before TCRalphabeta/CD19-depleted stem cell transplant. The sequence derives from a girl under two years old with combined immunodeficiency, due to receive a stem cell transplant. This CDR3 reads CASSESNSPSETQYF. The CDR3 nucleotides read TGTGCCAGCAGTGAAAGTAACAGTCCGTCGGAGACCCAGTACTTC. Looking up the rest from reference TRBV25-1 and TRBJ2-5 gives the full variable domain: EADIYQTPRYLVIGTGKKITLECSQTMGHDKMYWYQQDPGMELHLIHYSYGVNSTEKGDLSSESTVSRIRTEHFPLTLESARPSHTSQYLCASSESNSPSETQYFGPGTRLLVL.